These T cell receptor beta chains were read from a single sample in a study of shared clonotypes between healthy human individuals. Only in-frame clones appear in the TCRdb table, and some are missing; sequencing was by immunoSEQ multiplex PCR. The table includes 2 million to 2.5 million clones, just over 90% detected once. The sequencing sample was made of naive CD4+ T cells from PBMCs. The receptor set was obtained from a man aged 18 to 29 in good health. Some clones in this sample may be carry-over from other donors' samples. The CDR3 runs from the conserved cysteine through the conserved F or W. The D gene is left open where the match is weak. Only part of the rows carry a size: once, few, many, or a class if the clone is expanded.

D gene: TRBD2; CDR3 length: 14; clone size: NA; J gene: TRBJ2-7; V gene: TRBV28; CDR3 DNA: TGTGCCACCCAACTAGCGGGAGGGACCTACGAGCAGTACTTC; CDR3 protein: CATQLAGGTYEQYF
D gene: TRBD2; CDR3 length: 18; clone size: NA; J gene: TRBJ2-2; V gene: TRBV4-2; CDR3 DNA: TGTGCCAGCAGCCTCCGGACTAGCGGGAGCCTGAGCACCGGGGAGCTGTTTTTT; CDR3 protein: CASSLRTSGSLSTGELFF
D gene: TRBD2; CDR3 length: 15; clone size: NA; J gene: TRBJ2-3; V gene: TRBV18; CDR3 DNA: TGTGCCAGCTCACCCAAGCGGGAGGGCTCAGATACGCAGTATTTT; CDR3 protein: CASSPKREGSDTQYF
D gene: NA; CDR3 length: 16; clone size: NA; J gene: TRBJ1-5; V gene: TRBV10-3; CDR3 DNA: TGTGCCATCAGTGAGTTGGCGCCCAACTACAATCAGCCCCAGCATTTT; CDR3 protein: CAISELAPNYNQPQHF
D gene: TRBD1; CDR3 length: 12; clone size: NA; J gene: TRBJ2-5; V gene: TRBV29-1; CDR3 DNA: TGCAGCGTTAGGGGGCTTGAAGAGACCCAGTACTTC; CDR3 protein: CSVRGLEETQYF
D gene: NA; CDR3 length: 17; clone size: NA; J gene: TRBJ2-2; V gene: TRBV7-8; CDR3 DNA: TGTGCCAGCCGGGCTAAATGGGGTAGCGTCGACACCGGGGAGCTGTTTTTT; CDR3 protein: CASRAKWGSVDTGELFF
D gene: TRBD2; CDR3 length: 15; clone size: NA; J gene: TRBJ2-5; V gene: TRBV7-3; CDR3 DNA: TGTGCCAGCAGCTTAAGTAGCGGGGGCCAAGAGACCCAGTACTTC; CDR3 protein: CASSLSSGGQETQYF
D gene: NA; CDR3 length: 14; clone size: once; J gene: TRBJ2-3; V gene: TRBV7-3; CDR3 DNA: TGTGCCAGCAGCTTAACTGGAAGCACAGATACGCAGTATTTT; CDR3 protein: CASSLTGSTDTQYF
D gene: TRBD1; CDR3 length: 13; clone size: NA; J gene: TRBJ1-1; V gene: TRBV7-9; CDR3 DNA: TGTGCCAGCAGCCGACAGGGTGACACTGAAGCTTTCTTT; CDR3 protein: CASSRQGDTEAFF
D gene: NA; CDR3 length: 15; clone size: NA; J gene: TRBJ1-4; V gene: TRBV7-2; CDR3 DNA: TGTGCCAGCACCCGAGCGGGGGGTACTAATGAAAAACTGTTTTTT; CDR3 protein: CASTRAGGTNEKLFF
D gene: NA; CDR3 length: 14; clone size: NA; J gene: TRBJ2-7; V gene: TRBV6-1; CDR3 DNA: TGTGCCAGCAGTGAAGGGGGGGGCATCTACGAGCAGTACTTC; CDR3 protein: CASSEGGGIYEQYF
D gene: NA; CDR3 length: 15; clone size: NA; J gene: TRBJ2-7; V gene: TRBV6-6; CDR3 DNA: TGTGCCAGCAGTTACTCCCAGGGTCGCATCTCCGAGCAGTACTTC; CDR3 protein: CASSYSQGRISEQYF
D gene: NA; CDR3 length: 15; clone size: NA; J gene: TRBJ2-1; V gene: TRBV7-9; CDR3 DNA: TGTGCCAGCAGCTTAGTTTCGTTCTCCTACAATGAGCAGTTCTTC; CDR3 protein: CASSLVSFSYNEQFF
D gene: TRBD1; CDR3 length: 15; clone size: NA; J gene: TRBJ1-4; V gene: TRBV5-6; CDR3 DNA: TGTGCCAGCAGTGCCGCCACAGGGGAACGGGAAAAACTGTTTTTT; CDR3 protein: CASSAATGEREKLFF
D gene: NA; CDR3 length: 13; clone size: NA; J gene: TRBJ2-3; V gene: TRBV18; CDR3 DNA: TGTGCCAGCTCACCACCGGGGTCCGATACGCAGTATTTT; CDR3 protein: CASSPPGSDTQYF
D gene: NA; CDR3 length: 13; clone size: NA; J gene: TRBJ2-5; V gene: TRBV4-1; CDR3 DNA: TGCGCCAGCAGCCTCCTAGGGTTCGAGACCCAGTACTTC; CDR3 protein: CASSLLGFETQYF